This T cell receptor (beta chain) was sequenced for a study of CD8+ T cells in alopecia areata. CDR1 is SGHRS and CDR2 is YFSETQ in the germline V gene. The CDR3 length is 14 residues. Trimming took off 2 bases at V and 4 bases at J, with 9 bases between the two ends. cDNA serving as the sequencing template came from extracted, reverse transcribed RNA. The table came from immunoSEQ multiplex PCR; TCRdb's copy has only in-frame clones and leaves some out. The data contain roughly 130,000 clones, 50% to 60% of them singletons. The chain employs TRBV5-1 and TRBJ2-2, with unresolved D. The specimen comprised CD4+ T cells sorted from blood, sampled at week 0. The clonotype was recovered from a human donor with alopecia areata. The CDR3 here is CASSFDGTTGELFF. The CDR3 bases are TGCGCCAGCAGCTTTGACGGAACCACCGGGGAGCTGTTTTTT.